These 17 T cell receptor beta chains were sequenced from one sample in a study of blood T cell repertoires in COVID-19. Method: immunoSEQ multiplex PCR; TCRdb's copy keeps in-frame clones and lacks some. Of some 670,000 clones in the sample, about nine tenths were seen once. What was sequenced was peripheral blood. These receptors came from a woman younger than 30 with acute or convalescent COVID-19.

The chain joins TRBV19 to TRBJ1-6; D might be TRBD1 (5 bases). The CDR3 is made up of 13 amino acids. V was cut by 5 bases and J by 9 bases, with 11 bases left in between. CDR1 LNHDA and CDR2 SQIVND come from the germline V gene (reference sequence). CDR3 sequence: CASSPQDISPLHF. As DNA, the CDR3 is TGTGCCAGTAGTCCCCAGGACATTTCACCCCTCCACTTT.

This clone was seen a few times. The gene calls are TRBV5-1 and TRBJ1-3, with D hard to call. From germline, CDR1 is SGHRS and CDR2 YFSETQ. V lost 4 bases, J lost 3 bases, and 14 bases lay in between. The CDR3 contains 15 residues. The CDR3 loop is CASSPPGSYGNTIYF. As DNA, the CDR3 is TGCGCCAGCAGCCCGCCGGGATCTTATGGAAACACCATATATTTT. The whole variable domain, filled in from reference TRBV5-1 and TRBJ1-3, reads KAGVTQTPRYLIKTRGQQVTLSCSPISGHRSVSWYQQTPGQGLQFLFEYFSETQRNKGNFPGRFSGRQFSNSRSEMNVSTLELGDSALYLCASSPPGSYGNTIYFGEGSWLTVV.

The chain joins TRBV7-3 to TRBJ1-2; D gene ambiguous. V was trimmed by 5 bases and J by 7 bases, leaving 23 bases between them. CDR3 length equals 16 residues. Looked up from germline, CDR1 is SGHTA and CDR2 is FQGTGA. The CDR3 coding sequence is TGTGCCAGCAGCCCCGGCTCCGGGGTACGGGGAGGTGGCTACACCTTC. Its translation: CASSPGSGVRGGGYTF.

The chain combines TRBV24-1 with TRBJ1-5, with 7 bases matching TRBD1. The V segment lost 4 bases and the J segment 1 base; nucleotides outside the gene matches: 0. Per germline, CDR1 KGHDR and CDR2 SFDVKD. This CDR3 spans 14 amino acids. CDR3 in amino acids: CATSEQGSNQPQHF. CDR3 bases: TGTGCCACCAGTGAACAGGGGAGCAATCAGCCCCAGCATTTT.

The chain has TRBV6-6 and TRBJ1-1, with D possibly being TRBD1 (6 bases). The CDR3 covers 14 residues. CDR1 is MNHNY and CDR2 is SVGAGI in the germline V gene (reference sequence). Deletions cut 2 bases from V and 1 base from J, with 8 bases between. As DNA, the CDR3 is TGTGCCAGCAGTTACGACAGGAAGAACACTGAAGCTTTCTTT. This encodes CASSYDRKNTEAFF.

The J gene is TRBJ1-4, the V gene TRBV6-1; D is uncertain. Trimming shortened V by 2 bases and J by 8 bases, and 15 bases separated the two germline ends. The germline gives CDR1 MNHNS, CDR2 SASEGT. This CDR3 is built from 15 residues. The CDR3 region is CASSELTAEREKLFF. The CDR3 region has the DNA TGTGCCAGCAGTGAATTGACCGCAGAGAGGGAAAAACTGTTTTTT.

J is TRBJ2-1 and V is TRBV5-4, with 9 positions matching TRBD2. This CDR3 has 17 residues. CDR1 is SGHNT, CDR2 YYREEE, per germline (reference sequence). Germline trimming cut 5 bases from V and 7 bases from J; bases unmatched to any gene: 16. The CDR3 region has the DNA TGTGCCAGCAGTCAGGACTTACCAGCGGGGGGTATTAATGAGCAGTTCTTC. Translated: CASSQDLPAGGINEQFF. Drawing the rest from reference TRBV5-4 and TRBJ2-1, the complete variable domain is ETGVTQSPTHLIKTRGQQVTLRCSSQSGHNTVSWYQQALGQGPQFIFQYYREEENGRGNFPPRFSGLQFPNYSSELNVNALELDDSALYLCASSQDLPAGGINEQFFGPGTRLTVL.

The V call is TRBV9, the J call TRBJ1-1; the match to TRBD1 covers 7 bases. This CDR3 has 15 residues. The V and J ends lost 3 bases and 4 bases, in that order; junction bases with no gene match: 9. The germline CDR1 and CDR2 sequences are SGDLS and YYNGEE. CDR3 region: CASSATGDRITEAFF. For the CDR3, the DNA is TGTGCCAGCAGCGCCACAGGGGATAGGATCACTGAAGCTTTCTTT.

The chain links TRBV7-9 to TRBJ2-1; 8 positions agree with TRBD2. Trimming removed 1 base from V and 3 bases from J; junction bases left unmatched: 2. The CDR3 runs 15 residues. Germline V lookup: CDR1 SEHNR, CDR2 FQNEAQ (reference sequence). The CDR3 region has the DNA TGTGCCAGCAGCTTAGTAGCGGGAAACTACAATGAGCAGTTCTTC. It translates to CASSLVAGNYNEQFF.

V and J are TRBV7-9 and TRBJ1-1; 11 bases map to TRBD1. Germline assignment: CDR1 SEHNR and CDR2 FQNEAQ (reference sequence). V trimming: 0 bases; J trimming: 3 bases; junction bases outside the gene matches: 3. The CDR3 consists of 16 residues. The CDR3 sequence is CASSLADRGRDTEAFF. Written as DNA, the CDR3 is TGTGCCAGCAGCTTAGCGGACAGGGGGCGCGACACTGAAGCTTTCTTT.

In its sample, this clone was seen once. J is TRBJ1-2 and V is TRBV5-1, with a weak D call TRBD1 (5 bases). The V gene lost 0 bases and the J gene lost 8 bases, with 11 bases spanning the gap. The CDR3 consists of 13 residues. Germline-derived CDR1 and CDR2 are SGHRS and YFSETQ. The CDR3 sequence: CASSLEAPGGYTF. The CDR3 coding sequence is TGCGCCAGCAGCTTGGAGGCGCCAGGGGGCTACACCTTC. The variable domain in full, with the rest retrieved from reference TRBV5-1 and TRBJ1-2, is KAGVTQTPRYLIKTRGQQVTLSCSPISGHRSVSWYQQTPGQGLQFLFEYFSETQRNKGNFPGRFSGRQFSNSRSEMNVSTLELGDSALYLCASSLEAPGGYTFGSGTRLTVV.

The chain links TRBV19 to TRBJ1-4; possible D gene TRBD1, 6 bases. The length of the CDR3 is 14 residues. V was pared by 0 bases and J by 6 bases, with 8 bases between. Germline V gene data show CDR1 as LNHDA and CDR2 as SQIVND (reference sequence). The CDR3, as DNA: TGTGCCAGTAGTATAGATTGGACAGATGAAAAACTGTTTTTT. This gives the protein CASSIDWTDEKLFF.

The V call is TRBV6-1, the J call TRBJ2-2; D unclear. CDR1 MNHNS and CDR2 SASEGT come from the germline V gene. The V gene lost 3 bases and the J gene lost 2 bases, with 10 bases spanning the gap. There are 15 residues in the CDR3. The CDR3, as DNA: TGTGCCAGCAGTGATGTCAGACTTAACACCGGGGAGCTGTTTTTT. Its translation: CASSDVRLNTGELFF.

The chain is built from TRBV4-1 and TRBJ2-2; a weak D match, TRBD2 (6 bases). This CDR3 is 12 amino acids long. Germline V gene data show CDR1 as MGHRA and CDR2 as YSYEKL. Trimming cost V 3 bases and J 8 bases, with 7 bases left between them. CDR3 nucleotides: TGCGCCAGCAGCCAGGAGGGGGGGGAGCTGTTTTTT. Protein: CASSQEGGELFF.

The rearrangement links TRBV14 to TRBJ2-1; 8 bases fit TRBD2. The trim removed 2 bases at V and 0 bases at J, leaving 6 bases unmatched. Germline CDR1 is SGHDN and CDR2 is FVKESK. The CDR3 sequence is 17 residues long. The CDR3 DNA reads TGTGCCAGCAGCCAACCCTTAGGGACTAGCTCCTACAATGAGCAGTTCTTC. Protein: CASSQPLGTSSYNEQFF.

As DNA, the CDR3 is TGTGCCAGCCAGGACAGGGTTACGATTGAAGCTTTCTTT. Encoded protein: CASQDRVTIEAFF. J is TRBJ1-1 and V is TRBV19; 8 bases map to TRBD1. V lost 9 bases to trimming and J lost 7 bases; unmatched junction nucleotides: 10. The CDR3 runs 13 residues. Germline-derived CDR1 and CDR2 are LNHDA and SQIVND (reference sequence).

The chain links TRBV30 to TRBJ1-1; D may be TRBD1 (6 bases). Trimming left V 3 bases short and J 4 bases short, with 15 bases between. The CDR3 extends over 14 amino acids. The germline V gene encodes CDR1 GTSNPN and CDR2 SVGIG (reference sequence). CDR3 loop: CAWSALDRSTEAFF. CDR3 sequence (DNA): TGTGCCTGGAGCGCTCTTGACAGGTCCACTGAAGCTTTCTTT.